These T cell receptor beta chains were read from a single sample in a study of post-analysis software for immune sequencing data. TCRdb itself ran the PCR reads through MiXCR, one entry per CDR3 protein. Of hundreds of thousands of distinct CDR3 sequences listed, approximately 50% are singletons. What was sequenced was blood. These receptors originate from a girl aged 10 to 17 with multiple sclerosis. Each CDR3 is given with its conserved first and last residue. The order of the fields is D gene, V gene, clone size, J gene, CDR3 protein, CDR3 DNA. The D gene is left open where the match is weak. The listing skips clone size in some rows; elsewhere it reads once, few, many or a size class.

TRBD1	TRBV6-5	few	TRBJ2-1	CASSPPGQGLFF	TGTGCCAGCAGTCCCCCGGGACAGGGGTTGTTCTTC
TRBD1	TRBV12-3/TRBV12-4	-	TRBJ2-5	CASSLVQGGTETQYF	TGTGCCAGCAGTTTAGTCCAAGGGGGCACAGAGACCCAGTACTTC
TRBD2	TRBV6-6	-	TRBJ2-3	CASRPGLAGYTDTQYF	TGTGCCAGCAGACCGGGACTAGCGGGGTACACAGATACGCAGTATTTT
-	TRBV6-2/TRBV6-3	-	TRBJ2-7	CASSYAAYEQYF	TGTGCCAGCAGTTACGCCGCCTACGAGCAGTACTTC
-	TRBV12-5	few	TRBJ2-5	CASGPPWTQYF	TGTGCTAGTGGTCCTCCATGGACCCAGTACTTC
-	TRBV7-9	-	TRBJ2-3	CASSLGLQTDTQYF	TGTGCCAGCAGCTTAGGTCTCCAAACAGATACGCAGTATTTT
TRBD1	TRBV20-1	few	TRBJ1-6	CSARDMTGDNSPLHF	TGCAGTGCTAGAGATATGACAGGGGATAATTCACCCCTCCACTTT
TRBD2	TRBV20-1	-	TRBJ2-1	CSARDRTSVTRGGSYNEQFF	TGCAGTGCTAGAGACCGGACTAGCGTAACCCGCGGTGGCTCCTACAATGAGCAGTTCTTC
-	TRBV5-1	-	TRBJ2-3	CASTLLGGPTDTQYF	TGCGCCAGCACCCTACTAGGAGGACCCACAGATACGCAGTATTTT
-	TRBV27	-	TRBJ2-6	CASSFGLQLRSGANVLTF	TGTGCCAGCAGTTTCGGCCTCCAGTTGCGCTCTGGGGCCAACGTCCTGACTTTC
-	TRBV29-1	-	TRBJ1-4	CSVVDGATNEKLFF	TGCAGCGTGGTCGACGGCGCTACTAATGAAAAACTGTTTTTT
-	TRBV15	-	TRBJ1-1	CATSRVGGPEAFF	TGTGCCACCAGCAGAGTGGGGGGCCCTGAAGCTTTCTTT
-	TRBV5-7	-	TRBJ1-5	CASSLGVDQPQHF	TGTGCCAGCAGCTTGGGAGTCGATCAGCCCCAGCATTTT
-	TRBV12-5	-	TRBJ2-7	CASGPDYSYEQYF	TGTGCTAGTGGGCCGGACTACTCCTACGAGCAGTACTTC
-	TRBV5-8	-	TRBJ2-5	CASSPRTEKEQYF	TGTGCCAGCAGCCCGCGGACAGAAAAGGAGCAGTACTTC
-	TRBV7-9	few	TRBJ2-5	CASSSGGIETQYF	TGTGCCAGCAGCTCAGGGGGGATAGAGACCCAGTACTTC
-	TRBV20-1	-	TRBJ2-5	CSARKTLDWGQETQYF	TGCAGTGCTAGAAAAACCCTTGACTGGGGACAAGAGACCCAGTACTTC
-	TRBV27	once	TRBJ1-1	CASRGTPKGTEAFF	TGTGCCAGCAGAGGGACTCCCAAGGGCACTGAAGCTTTCTTT
-	TRBV4-2	once	TRBJ2-1	CASSQEAELTYNEQFF	TGTGCCAGCAGCCAAGAGGCGGAGCTGACATACAATGAGCAGTTCTTC
TRBD2	TRBV5-1	-	TRBJ2-7	CASSFNPMREGSSYEQYF	TGCGCCAGCAGCTTCAATCCTATGCGGGAGGGGAGCTCCTACGAGCAGTACTTC
TRBD1	TRBV6-5	-	TRBJ2-7	CASRDRGWNEQYF	TGTGCCAGCAGGGACAGGGGATGGAACGAGCAGTACTTC
-	TRBV5-1	few	TRBJ2-7	CASSSPPLIYEQYF	TGCGCCAGCAGCTCACCCCCTCTTATCTACGAGCAGTACTTC
-	TRBV29-1	-	TRBJ2-4	CSVEEGGKNIQYF	TGCAGCGTTGAAGAGGGGGGCAAAAACATTCAGTACTTC
-	TRBV20-1	-	TRBJ2-3	CSARDSLAGTDTRYF	TGCAGTGCTAGAGATAGTCTAGCCGGCACAGATACGCGGTATTTT
TRBD1	TRBV14	-	TRBJ2-7	CASSQVAGGLGEQYF	TGTGCCAGCAGCCAAGTGGCAGGGGGCTTGGGCGAGCAGTACTTC
TRBD2	TRBV29-1	-	TRBJ2-5	CSVASGGVRETQYF	TGCAGCGTTGCTAGCGGGGGGGTTCGGGAGACCCAGTACTTC
TRBD1	TRBV3-1	-	TRBJ2-1	CASSGTVWNEQFF	TGTGCCAGTTCCGGGACAGTCTGGAATGAGCAGTTCTTC
-	TRBV7-3	-	TRBJ2-3	CASSPHPTDTQYF	TGTGCCAGCAGCCCCCACCCCACAGATACGCAGTATTTT
TRBD2	TRBV28	few	TRBJ2-7	CASTVSGASGEQYF	TGTGCCAGCACCGTTAGCGGGGCGTCTGGCGAGCAGTACTTC
-	TRBV11-2	few	TRBJ2-1	CASSLARLASYNEQFF	TGTGCCAGCAGCCTCGCCCGGCTAGCGAGCTACAATGAGCAGTTCTTC
-	TRBV20-1	-	TRBJ2-3	CSAETSRPDTQYF	TGCAGTGCCGAAACTAGCAGGCCAGATACGCAGTATTTT
TRBD1	TRBV10-3	-	TRBJ2-1	CAISDLGQGAVEQFF	TGTGCCATCAGTGACCTGGGACAGGGGGCAGTTGAGCAGTTCTTC
-	TRBV10-3	-	TRBJ2-4	CAISESRGSTKNIQYF	TGTGCCATCAGTGAGTCGAGAGGGTCGACCAAAAACATTCAGTACTTC
-	TRBV29-1	few	TRBJ2-7	CSVGGARGSYEQYF	TGCAGCGTTGGGGGTGCCAGGGGATCCTACGAGCAGTACTTC
TRBD2	TRBV5-1	-	TRBJ2-3	CASSKGVAGGTDTQYF	TGCGCCAGCTCCAAAGGGGTAGCGGGGGGGACAGATACGCAGTATTTT
TRBD2	TRBV5-1	-	TRBJ2-7	CASSFAPSGGRTYEQYF	TGCGCCAGCAGCTTTGCGCCTAGCGGGGGGCGGACCTACGAGCAGTACTTC
TRBD1	TRBV5-1	few	TRBJ2-7	CASSIGQDLSYEQYF	TGCGCCAGCAGCATCGGACAGGATCTCTCCTACGAGCAGTACTTC
-	TRBV10-3	-	TRBJ2-7	CAITAKSSTYEQYF	TGTGCCATCACTGCAAAGAGTTCCACCTACGAGCAGTACTTC
-	TRBV15	-	TRBJ1-2	CATSRDVGGQYGYTF	TGTGCCACCAGCAGAGATGTGGGGGGGCAGTATGGCTACACCTTC
TRBD2	TRBV6-6	-	TRBJ2-5	CASSYSSGSIKQYF	TGTGCCAGCAGTTACTCGAGCGGGAGCATAAAGCAGTACTTC
-	TRBV12-3/TRBV12-4	few	TRBJ2-7	CASLSAAGSYEQYF	TGTGCCAGCCTTTCCGCTGCGGGGTCTTACGAGCAGTACTTC
-	TRBV5-6	-	TRBJ2-7	CASSLYRSGNEQYF	TGTGCCAGCAGCTTGTACAGATCCGGCAACGAGCAGTACTTC
TRBD2	TRBV3-1	-	TRBJ2-1	CASSQETSGRYNEQFF	TGTGCCAGCAGCCAAGAAACTAGCGGGAGGTACAATGAGCAGTTCTTC
TRBD2	TRBV5-1	-	TRBJ2-1	CASSSGLAVHQSSYNEQFF	TGCGCCAGCAGCTCCGGACTAGCGGTACATCAGAGCTCCTACAATGAGCAGTTCTTC
-	TRBV10-3	-	TRBJ2-5	CAISELGGPLQQTQYF	TGTGCCATCAGTGAGCTGGGAGGACCCCTTCAACAGACCCAGTACTTC
-	TRBV28	once	TRBJ2-7	CASSLRVVAAEQYF	TGTGCCAGCAGTTTAAGGGTTGTGGCAGCTGAGCAGTACTTC
-	TRBV11-1	-	TRBJ2-7	CASSSPWDRSYEQYF	TGTGCCAGCAGCTCTCCTTGGGACCGGTCCTACGAGCAGTACTTC
TRBD1	TRBV9	once	TRBJ2-7	CASSSNPGTGAEQYF	TGTGCCAGCAGCTCTAACCCCGGGACAGGCGCCGAGCAGTACTTC
-	TRBV12-3/TRBV12-4	-	TRBJ1-2	CASSTPQAGANYGYTF	TGTGCCAGCAGTACACCTCAGGCAGGAGCTAACTATGGCTACACCTTC
-	TRBV6-5	-	TRBJ1-2	CASSYSRELGGYTF	TGTGCCAGCAGTTACTCCCGAGAACTGGGAGGCTACACCTTC
-	TRBV29-1	-	TRBJ2-5	CSVDGGGTEQETQYF	TGCAGCGTTGACGGGGGTGGGACAGAGCAAGAGACCCAGTACTTC
-	TRBV4-1	-	TRBJ2-3	CASSHESPGVKDTQYF	TGCGCCAGCAGCCACGAAAGCCCTGGGGTGAAAGATACGCAGTATTTT
-	TRBV20-1	-	TRBJ2-3	CSARDGSTSTDTQYF	TGCAGTGCTAGAGATGGCAGCACTAGCACAGATACGCAGTATTTT